One sample yielded the 25 T cell receptor beta chains listed below, sequenced in a study of post-analysis software for immune sequencing data. Study-wide findings and caveats: Elevated frequency relative to controls characterized four or five TRBV segments in patients, TRBV5-6, TRBV5-1 and TRBV20-1 among them.

These receptors' targets are unknown. Each TCR beta cDNA library carried unique molecular identifiers. TCRdb re-derived calls from the PCR reads in MiXCR, one entry per CDR3 protein. The profile shows approximately 180,000 distinct CDR3 sequences, around 30% of them singletons. What was sequenced was blood. The receptors were gathered from a girl between 5 and 17 years old with multiple sclerosis.

Remarks on this clonotype: A much larger clone sits a single nucleotide away, making a read error possible. The gene calls are TRBV29-1 and TRBJ2-1, with D unresolved. This CDR3 is built from 15 residues. CDR1 is SQVTM, CDR2 ANQGSEA, per germline. V lost 7 bases and J 2 bases, leaving 18 bases between the germline ends. CDR3 nucleotides: TGCAGCGCCATACTACCCAATTTTCCCTACAATGAGCAGTTCTTC. Its protein product is CSAILPNFPYNEQFF.

This clonotype was picked up a small number of times. The V gene is TRBV27, the J gene TRBJ1-2; D ambiguous. V was cut by 4 bases and J by 0 bases, with 15 bases left in between. Per germline, CDR1 MNHEY and CDR2 SMNVEV (reference sequence). The CDR3 covers 16 residues. CDR3 amino acids: CASSSQPGSTNYGYTF. The CDR3 DNA sequence: TGTGCCAGCAGTTCTCAACCCGGGTCGACTAACTATGGCTACACCTTC.

V is TRBV15 and J is TRBJ2-7, with a weak D call TRBD1 (5 bases). Per germline, CDR1 LNHNV and CDR2 YYDKDF (reference sequence). This CDR3 region has 15 residues. Trimming pared 2 bases from V and 5 bases from J, leaving 16 bases between. CDR3 coding DNA: TGTGCCACCAGCAGACCAGGGTACAGGTCCGACGAGCAGTACTTC. The encoded protein is CATSRPGYRSDEQYF.

This clonotype was picked up many times. The chain recombines TRBV24-1 with TRBJ2-1; 8 bases are a match to TRBD1. CDR1 and CDR2 (germline): KGHDR, SFDVKD. This CDR3 spans 13 amino acids. Germline trimming cut 7 bases from V and 5 bases from J; bases unmatched to any gene: 3. The CDR3 loop is CATRQTGDNEQFF. DNA of the CDR3: TGTGCCACCAGACAGACAGGGGACAATGAGCAGTTCTTC.

Note on this clonotype: One junction end does not reproduce the germline sequence, and a read error may be involved. The rearrangement joins TRBV14 to TRBJ2-7; 8 bases line up with TRBD2. Germline V gene data show CDR1 as SGHDN and CDR2 as FVKESK. The CDR3 is 15 residues long. CDR3 region: CASSLASGRFYEQDF. The DNA of the CDR3 is TGTGCCAGCAGCCTAGCCAGCGGGAGATTTTACGAGCAGGACTTC. The full variable domain, with the rest looked up from reference TRBV14 and TRBJ2-7, is EAGVTQFPSHSVIEKGQTVTLRCDPISGHDNLYWYRRVMGKEIKFLLHFVKESKQDESGMPNNRFLAERTGGTYSTLKVQPAELEDSGVYFCASSLASGRFYEQDFGPGTRLTVT.

This clonotype was recorded at least ten times. The rearrangement uses TRBV5-1 and TRBJ2-7; the D gene is possibly TRBD2 (5 bases). CDR1 is SGHRS, CDR2 YFSETQ, per germline. The CDR3 is made up of 14 amino acids. V dropped 9 bases and J dropped 4 bases, with 20 bases sitting between them. The CDR3 nucleotides read TGCGCCACTACAGCGGCAGATAAGCCGTACGAGCAGTACTTC. Encoded protein: CATTAADKPYEQYF.

Notes on this clonotype: Given a much more abundant clone one base away, this may be a read error. V and J are TRBV29-1 and TRBJ2-5; TRBD1 agrees at 7 bases. The J call may be in error: the DNA end matches TRBJ2-7 better. CDR1 and CDR2 from the germline V gene are SQVTM and ANQGSEA. CDR3 length equals 12 residues. CDR3 sequence: CSGGTGDREQYF. In nucleotides, the CDR3 is TGCAGCGGAGGTACAGGGGATCGCGAGCAGTACTTC.

As for this clonotype: This clone may be a read error of a much larger clone one base away. In DNA form, the CDR3 reads TGCGGGGGTCTGAACAATGAGCAGTACTTC. It is translated as CGGLNNEQYF. The rearrangement links TRBV29-1 to TRBJ2-5; D possibly uses TRBD1 or TRBD2 (5 bases each). CDR3 length equals 10 residues. Per the germline V gene, CDR1 is SQVTM and CDR2 is ANQGSEA.

This clonotype was detected many times. The chain links TRBV11-2 to TRBJ1-2; perhaps TRBD1 as D (5 bases). With 5 bases removed from V and 2 bases from J, the gap between germline ends came to 9 bases. Germline loops: CDR1 SGHAT, CDR2 FQNNGV. CDR3 size: 13 residues. CDR3 protein: CASSADRNYGYTF. The CDR3 DNA reads as TGTGCCAGCAGCGCTGACAGAAACTATGGCTACACCTTC.

This clonotype was counted many times. This chain links TRBV5-5 with TRBJ2-7, with 10 bases matching TRBD1. Trimming removed 0 bases from V and 6 bases from J; junction bases left unmatched: 3. The CDR3 runs 14 residues. Germline V gene sequence: CDR1 SGHKS, CDR2 YYEKEE (reference sequence). Here the CDR3 DNA reads TGTGCCAGCAGCTTGGGACAGGGGGCGATCGAGCAGTACTTC. The encoded protein is CASSLGQGAIEQYF.

Only one count was recorded for this clonotype. A much larger clone lies one base from this, so it may be a read error. The chain has TRBV12-3 or TRBV12-4 and TRBJ2-5; 9 nucleotides line up with TRBD1. The J call may be wrong; the DNA end is better matched by TRBJ2-7. This CDR3 contains 16 residues. The CDR3 loop reads CVSSPRGGQGGYEQYF. The CDR3 region has the DNA TGTGTCAGCAGTCCAAGGGGGGGACAGGGAGGTTACGAGCAGTACTTC.

The chain joins TRBV12-3 or TRBV12-4 to TRBJ2-5, with D unclear. With the DNA end fitting TRBJ2-7 better, the J assignment may be wrong. The CDR3 totals 14 residues. The DNA for the CDR3 is TGTGCCAGCAGTTTAGCGCTCGGTGCTTGCGAGCAGTACTTC. Its protein product is CASSLALGACEQYF.

A few counts support this clonotype. J is TRBJ2-1 and V is TRBV13, with unresolved D. The CDR3 sequence is 16 residues long. V lost 5 bases, J lost 3 bases, and 17 bases lay in between. CDR1 is PRHDT and CDR2 is FYEKMQ in the germline V gene (reference sequence). The CDR3 nucleotides are TGTGCCAGCAGCCCTTGGCGGCGGATACTCTACAATGAGCAGTTCTTC. The encoded protein is CASSPWRRILYNEQFF.

As regards this clonotype: A much more abundant neighbour one base away suggests this may be a read error. V gene TRBV10-3 combines with J gene TRBJ2-5; D unresolved. The CDR3 is made up of 16 amino acids. The V end lost 8 bases, the J end lost 2 bases, and 21 bases lay between the germline ends. Germline lookup yields CDR1 ENHRY and CDR2 SYGVKD. The CDR3 region is CAIGNPRYGPQETQYF. The CDR3, as DNA: TGTGCCATCGGGAACCCGAGATACGGACCTCAAGAGACCCAGTACTTC.

This clonotype showed up just once. A much larger clone differs by one base, so this may be a read error. The chain employs TRBV28 and TRBJ2-5, with 11 bases aligning to TRBD2. Trimming cost V 5 bases and J 5 bases; bases outside gene matches: 7. Germline loops: CDR1 MDHEN, CDR2 SYDVKM. The CDR3 is 15 residues long. CDR3 DNA sequence: TGTGCCAGCAGTCCGGAACTAGCGGGAGTTGAGACCCAGTACTTC. It encodes CASSPELAGVETQYF.

This clonotype was seen ten or more times. This chain joins TRBV27 and TRBJ2-5, with D possibly TRBD1 on 5 matching bases. Deletions cut 4 bases from V and 4 bases from J, with 10 bases between. Germline V gene sequence: CDR1 MNHEY, CDR2 SMNVEV (reference sequence). There are 13 residues in the CDR3. CDR3 residues: CASSWGPRETQYF. The CDR3 region has the DNA TGTGCCAGCAGTTGGGGCCCCCGAGAGACCCAGTACTTC.

The sample holds many counts of this clonotype. V is TRBV4-1 and J is TRBJ2-4; TRBD2 is a possible D gene (5 bases). In germline, CDR1 is MGHRA, CDR2 YSYEKL. The length of the CDR3 is 18 residues. V was clipped by 3 bases and J by 2 bases, with 20 bases between them. The DNA of the CDR3 is TGCGCCAGCAGCCACCGGAAGGTACTAGACGCGACCAAAAACATTCAGTACTTC. This codes for CASSHRKVLDATKNIQYF.

V usage is TRBV7-3 and J usage is TRBJ2-5, with D perhaps matching TRBD1 (5 bases). The V end lost 1 base, the J end lost 11 bases, and 20 bases lay between the germline ends. Germline-derived CDR1 and CDR2 are SGHTA and FQGTGA. This CDR3 is 15 amino acids long. As DNA, the CDR3 is TGTGCCAGCAGCTTAATGTCTGGGGCATCGTATGAGCAGTACTTC. Its protein is CASSLMSGASYEQYF.

This clonotype has ten or more counts. The chain is built from TRBV9 and TRBJ2-1, with TRBD2 identical over 7 bases. This CDR3 is 14 amino acids long. J lost 1 base, V lost 10 bases, and 8 bases had no gene match. The germline gives CDR1 SGDLS, CDR2 YYNGEE. This chain's CDR3 is CACGRTSSYNEQFF. The CDR3 region has the DNA TGTGCCTGCGGAAGGACTAGTTCCTACAATGAGCAGTTCTTC.

This clonotype was detected a few times. This chain links TRBV7-9 with TRBJ2-3; 7 nucleotides agree with TRBD2. CDR1 is SEHNR and CDR2 is FQNEAQ in the germline V gene (reference sequence). This CDR3 is 15 amino acids long. J lost 4 bases, V lost 2 bases, and 6 bases had no gene match. CDR3 loop: CASSLRSGRADTQYF. The CDR3 bases are TGTGCCAGCAGCTTACGTAGCGGGCGAGCAGATACGCAGTATTTT.

This clonotype appeared once. This sequence joins TRBV4-1 and TRBJ2-1; 9 bases match TRBD2. Germline CDR1 is MGHRA and CDR2 is YSYEKL. V lost 7 bases, J lost 9 bases, and 19 bases stayed unmatched. This CDR3 has 17 amino acids. The CDR3 region has the DNA TGCGCCAGCAACCCCGTTTTAGCTAGCGGGGCCGTGGGTGAGCAGTTCTTC. Translation gives CASNPVLASGAVGEQFF.

V and J are TRBV2 and TRBJ1-5; D is undetermined. V lost 4 bases and J lost 4, with 17 bases in between. CDR1 is SNHLY and CDR2 is FYNNEI in the germline V gene. The CDR3 runs to 16 residues. CDR3 DNA: TGTGCCAGCAGTGGCCTGGGTGGCAGAGGAAATCAGCCCCAGCATTTT. Residues: CASSGLGGRGNQPQHF.

The V call is TRBV12-3 or TRBV12-4, the J call TRBJ1-4; the D gene is possibly TRBD1 (5 bases). This CDR3 is 15 amino acids long. The V end lost 8 bases, the J end lost 5 bases, and 18 bases lay between the germline ends. The DNA of the CDR3 is TGTGCCAGCGGGCGTACCGGGACCGCGAATGAAAAACTGTTTTTT. Translated: CASGRTGTANEKLFF.

The chain joins TRBV6-1 to TRBJ2-1; 7 positions agree with TRBD2. This CDR3 region has 18 residues. Germline assignment: CDR1 MNHNS and CDR2 SASEGT. The trim removed 10 bases at V and 4 bases at J, leaving 22 bases unmatched. This CDR3 is CANRPTGGGGGFYNEQFF. The CDR3 DNA follows: TGTGCCAACAGACCAACGGGGGGAGGTGGAGGGTTTTACAATGAGCAGTTCTTC.

The chain combines TRBV18 with TRBJ2-1; 11 bases align to TRBD1. Trimming removed 4 bases from V and 6 bases from J; junction bases left unmatched: 8. The V gene's germline CDR1 is KGHSH and CDR2 LQKENI. This CDR3 has 16 amino acids. CDR3 sequence reads: CASSRSFGTGGNEQFF. The CDR3 coding sequence is TGTGCCAGCTCACGCTCCTTCGGGACAGGGGGCAATGAGCAGTTCTTC.